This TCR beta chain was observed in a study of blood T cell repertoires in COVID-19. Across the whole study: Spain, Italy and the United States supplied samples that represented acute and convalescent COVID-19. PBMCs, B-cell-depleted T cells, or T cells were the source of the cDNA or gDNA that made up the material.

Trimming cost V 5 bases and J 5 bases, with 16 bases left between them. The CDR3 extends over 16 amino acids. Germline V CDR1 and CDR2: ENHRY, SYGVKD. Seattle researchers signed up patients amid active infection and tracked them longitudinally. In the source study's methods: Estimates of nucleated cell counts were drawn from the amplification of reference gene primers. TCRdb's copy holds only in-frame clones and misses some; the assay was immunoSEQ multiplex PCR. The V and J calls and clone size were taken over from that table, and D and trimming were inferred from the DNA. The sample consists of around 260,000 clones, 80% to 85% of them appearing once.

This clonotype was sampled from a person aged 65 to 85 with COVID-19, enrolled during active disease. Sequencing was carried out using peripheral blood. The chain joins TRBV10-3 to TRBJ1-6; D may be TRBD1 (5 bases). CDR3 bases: TGTGCCATCAGTCCTATCGACAGAGGAGATAATTCACCCCTCCACTTT. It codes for CAISPIDRGDNSPLHF.